Listed below are T cell receptor beta chains from one sample, sequenced in a study of T cell responses to AZD1222 COVID-19 vaccine. Data came from immunoSEQ multiplex PCR; TCRdb stores just in-frame clones and leaves some out. The repertoire holds over 110,000 clones, with approximately 92% as singletons. Sequenced here: peripheral blood, sampled on day 0 of AZD1222 vaccination. The receptors were sampled from an adult in good health. CDR3s include the opening cysteine and the closing phenylalanine or tryptophan. D genes are given only for firm matches.

v_call: TRBV7-8
d_call: NA
j_call: TRBJ2-5
cdr3_nt: TGTGCCAGCAGCTTCTTCCAGGGGAGTAAAGAGACCCAGTACTTC
cdr3_aa: CASSFFQGSKETQYF

v_call: TRBV5-1
d_call: TRBD2
j_call: TRBJ2-3
cdr3_nt: TGCGCCAGCAGCTTGGGAGCGGGAGTGCGCACAGATACGCAGTATTTT
cdr3_aa: CASSLGAGVRTDTQYF

v_call: TRBV6-5
d_call: NA
j_call: TRBJ2-7
cdr3_nt: TGTGCCAGCAAGCAGACAGGTTACTCCTACGAGCAGTACTTC
cdr3_aa: CASKQTGYSYEQYF

v_call: TRBV20-1
d_call: NA
j_call: TRBJ1-5
cdr3_nt: TGCAGTGCTAGTCGCCGGGGTGCTAGCAATCAGCCCCAGCATTTT
cdr3_aa: CSASRRGASNQPQHF

v_call: TRBV3-1/TRBV3-2
d_call: TRBD2
j_call: TRBJ2-3
cdr3_nt: TGTGCCAGCAGCCAAGATCGAGGGGAGGGCCCAGATACGCAGTATTTT
cdr3_aa: CASSQDRGEGPDTQYF

v_call: TRBV7-9
d_call: TRBD1
j_call: TRBJ1-3
cdr3_nt: TGTGCCAGCAGCTTGGACAGGAACGGAAACACCATATATTTT
cdr3_aa: CASSLDRNGNTIYF

v_call: TRBV5-1
d_call: NA
j_call: TRBJ2-7
cdr3_nt: TGCGCCAGCAGCTTCAGCCCAGGGGACTCCTACGAGCAGTACTTC
cdr3_aa: CASSFSPGDSYEQYF

v_call: TRBV5-1
d_call: NA
j_call: TRBJ2-1
cdr3_nt: TGCGCCAGCAGAAGGACAACTAGCAATGAGCAGTTCTTC
cdr3_aa: CASRRTTSNEQFF

v_call: TRBV6-5
d_call: NA
j_call: TRBJ1-4
cdr3_nt: TGTGCCAGCAGTCCGAGACCTCTTAATGAAAAACTGTTTTTT
cdr3_aa: CASSPRPLNEKLFF

v_call: TRBV30
d_call: NA
j_call: TRBJ1-2
cdr3_nt: TGTGCCTGGAGTTTTGGGGCAGTTAACTATGGCTACACCTTC
cdr3_aa: CAWSFGAVNYGYTF